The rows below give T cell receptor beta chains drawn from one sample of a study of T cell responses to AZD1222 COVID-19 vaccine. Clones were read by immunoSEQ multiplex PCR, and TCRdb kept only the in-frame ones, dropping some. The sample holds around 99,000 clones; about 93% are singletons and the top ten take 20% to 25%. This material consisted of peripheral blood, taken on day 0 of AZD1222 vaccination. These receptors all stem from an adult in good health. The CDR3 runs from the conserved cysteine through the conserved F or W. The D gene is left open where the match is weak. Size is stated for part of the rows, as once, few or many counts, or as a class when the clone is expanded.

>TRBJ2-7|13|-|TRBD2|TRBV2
CASSERLAGEQYF
TGTGCCAGCAGTGAAAGACTAGCTGGCGAGCAGTACTTC
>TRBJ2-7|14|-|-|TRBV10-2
CASRGGRQGHEQYF
TGCGCCAGCAGAGGAGGCCGTCAGGGGCACGAGCAGTACTTC
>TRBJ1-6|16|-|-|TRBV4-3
CASSQGAGGVGSPLHF
TGCGCCAGCAGCCAAGGAGCGGGAGGGGTTGGTTCACCCCTCCACTTT
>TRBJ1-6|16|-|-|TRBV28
CASRRQVTNYNSPLHF
TGTGCCAGCAGACGACAGGTGACGAACTATAATTCACCCCTCCACTTT
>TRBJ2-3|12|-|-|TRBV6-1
CASSDSTDTQYF
TGTGCCAGCAGTGATAGCACAGATACGCAGTATTTT
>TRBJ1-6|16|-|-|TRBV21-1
CASSKGDRGLNSPLHF
TGTGCCAGCAGCAAAGGCGACAGGGGGCTTAATTCACCCCTCCACTTT
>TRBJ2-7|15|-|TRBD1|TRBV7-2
CASSLSQGVSYEQYF
TGTGCCAGCAGCTTGTCACAGGGGGTCTCCTACGAGCAGTACTTC
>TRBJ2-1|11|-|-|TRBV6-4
CASSRGNEQFF
TGTGCCAGCAGCCGGGGCAATGAGCAGTTCTTC
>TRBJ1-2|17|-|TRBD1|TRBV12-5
CASGSSDRAPTNYGYTF
TGTGCTAGTGGTTCCTCGGACAGGGCCCCTACTAACTATGGCTACACCTTC
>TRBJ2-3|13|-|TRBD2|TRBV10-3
CAILLAGTDTQYF
TGTGCCATCCTCCTAGCGGGCACAGATACGCAGTATTTT
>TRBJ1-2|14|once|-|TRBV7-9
CASSAGGTPNGYTF
TGTGCCAGCTCGGCGGGAGGGACCCCTAATGGCTACACCTTC
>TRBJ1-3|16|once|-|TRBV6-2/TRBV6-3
CASSFRDMPSGNTIYF
TGTGCCAGCAGTTTCCGGGACATGCCCTCTGGAAACACCATATATTTT
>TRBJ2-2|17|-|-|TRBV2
CASSESAITANTGELFF
TGTGCCAGCAGTGAATCGGCGATTACCGCGAACACCGGGGAGCTGTTTTTT
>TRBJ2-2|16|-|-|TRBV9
CASSRVPGPGTGELFF
TGTGCCAGCAGCCGGGTCCCGGGACCGGGTACCGGGGAGCTGTTTTTT
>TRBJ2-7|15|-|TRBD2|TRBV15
CATSARLAGVYEQYF
TGTGCCACCAGCGCCCGACTAGCGGGGGTCTACGAGCAGTACTTC
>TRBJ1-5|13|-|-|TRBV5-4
CASSIDGNQPQHF
TGTGCCAGCAGCATAGACGGGAATCAGCCCCAGCATTTT
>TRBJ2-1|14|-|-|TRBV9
CASSVTLDRGRQFF
TGTGCCAGCAGCGTCACCCTGGATCGGGGGAGGCAGTTCTTC
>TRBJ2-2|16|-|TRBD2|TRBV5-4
CASSLGLAENTGELFF
TGTGCCAGCAGCCTAGGACTAGCGGAAAACACCGGGGAGCTGTTTTTT
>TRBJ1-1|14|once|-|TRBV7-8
CASSPTEMNTEAFF
TGTGCCAGCAGCCCGACAGAAATGAACACTGAAGCTTTCTTT
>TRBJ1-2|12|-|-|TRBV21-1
CASSPRSYGYTF
TGTGCCAGCAGCCCACGGTCCTATGGCTACACCTTC
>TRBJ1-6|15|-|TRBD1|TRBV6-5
CASSQGGTGNSPLHF
TGTGCCAGCAGTCAGGGAGGGACAGGGAATTCACCCCTCCACTTT
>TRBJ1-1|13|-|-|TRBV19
CATDIGVNTEAFF
TGTGCCACCGATATCGGGGTGAACACTGAAGCTTTCTTT
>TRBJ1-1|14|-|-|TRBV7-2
CASSLAPDGKRAFF
TGTGCCAGCAGCTTAGCCCCAGACGGGAAGAGAGCTTTCTTT
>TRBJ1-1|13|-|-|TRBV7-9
CASSSRGPTEAFF
TGTGCCAGCAGCTCCAGGGGACCCACTGAAGCTTTCTTT
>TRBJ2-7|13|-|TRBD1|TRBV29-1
CSVEDREPGEQYF
TGCAGCGTTGAGGACAGGGAGCCGGGGGAGCAGTACTTC
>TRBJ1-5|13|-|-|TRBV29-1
CSVSLDSNQPQHF
TGCAGCGTTTCACTTGATAGCAATCAGCCCCAGCATTTT
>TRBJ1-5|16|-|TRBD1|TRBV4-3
CASSQDLTGFDQPQHF
TGCGCCAGCAGCCAAGATTTGACAGGGTTTGATCAGCCCCAGCATTTT
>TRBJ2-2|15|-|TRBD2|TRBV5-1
CASSRLAGDTGELFF
TGCGCCAGCAGCAGACTAGCGGGGGACACCGGGGAGCTGTTTTTT
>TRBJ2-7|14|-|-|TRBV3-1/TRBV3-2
CASNQGRSSYEQYF
TGTGCCAGCAACCAGGGGCGAAGCTCCTACGAGCAGTACTTC
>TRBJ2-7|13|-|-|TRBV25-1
CASSEAGRQEQYF
TGTGCCAGCAGTGAAGCTGGTAGGCAGGAGCAGTACTTC
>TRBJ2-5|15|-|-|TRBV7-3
CASSPRLGGWETQYF
TGTGCCAGCAGCCCCCGCTTGGGCGGGTGGGAGACCCAGTACTTC
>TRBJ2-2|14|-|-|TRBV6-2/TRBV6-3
CASSLSGEYGELFF
TGTGCCAGCAGTTTGTCAGGGGAATACGGGGAGCTGTTTTTT
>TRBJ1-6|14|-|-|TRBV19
CASKGESGNSPLHF
TGTGCCAGCAAAGGGGAATCGGGTAATTCACCCCTCCACTTT